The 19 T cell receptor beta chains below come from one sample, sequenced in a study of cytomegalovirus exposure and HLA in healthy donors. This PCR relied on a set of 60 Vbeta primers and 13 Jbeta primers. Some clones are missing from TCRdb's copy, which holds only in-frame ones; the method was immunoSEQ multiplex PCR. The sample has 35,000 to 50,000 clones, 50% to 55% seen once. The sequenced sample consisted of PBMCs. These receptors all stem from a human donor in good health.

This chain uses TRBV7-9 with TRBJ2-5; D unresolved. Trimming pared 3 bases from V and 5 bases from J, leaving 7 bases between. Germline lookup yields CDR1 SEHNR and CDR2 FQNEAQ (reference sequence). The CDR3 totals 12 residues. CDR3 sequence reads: CASSLLMETQYF. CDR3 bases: TGTGCCAGCAGCTTGCTAATGGAGACCCAGTACTTC.

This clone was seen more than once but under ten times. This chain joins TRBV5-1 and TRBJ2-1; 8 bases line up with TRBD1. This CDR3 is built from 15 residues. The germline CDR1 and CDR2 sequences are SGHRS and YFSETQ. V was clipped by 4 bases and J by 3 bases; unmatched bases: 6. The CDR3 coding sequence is TGCGCCAGCAGCACCGGACAGGGAATCTACAATGAGCAGTTCTTC. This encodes CASSTGQGIYNEQFF.

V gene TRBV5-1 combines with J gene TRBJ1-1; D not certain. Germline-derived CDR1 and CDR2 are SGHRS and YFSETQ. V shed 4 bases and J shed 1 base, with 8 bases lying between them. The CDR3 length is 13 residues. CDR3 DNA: TGCGCCAGCAGCGGCCGGGAGAACACTGAAGCTTTCTTT. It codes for CASSGRENTEAFF.

DNA of the CDR3: TGTGCCAGCAGTGAAGTACAGAATGGCTACACCTTC. It specifies CASSEVQNGYTF. The chain recombines TRBV6-1 with TRBJ1-2; D not certain. The CDR3 extends over 12 amino acids. Trimming removed 1 base at V and 6 bases at J, with 6 bases between. CDR1 is MNHNS, CDR2 SASEGT, per germline.

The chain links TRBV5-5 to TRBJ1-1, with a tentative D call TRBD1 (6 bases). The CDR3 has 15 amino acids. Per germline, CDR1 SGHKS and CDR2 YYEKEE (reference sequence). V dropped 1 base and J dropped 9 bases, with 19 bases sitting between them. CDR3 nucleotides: TGTGCCAGCAGCTTGCCCAACAGGGTAACACTCCAAGCTTTCTTT. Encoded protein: CASSLPNRVTLQAFF.

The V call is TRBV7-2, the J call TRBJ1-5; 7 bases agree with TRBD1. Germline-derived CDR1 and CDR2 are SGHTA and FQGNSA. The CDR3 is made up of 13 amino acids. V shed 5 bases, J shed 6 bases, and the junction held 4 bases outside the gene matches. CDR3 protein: CASSDREGQPQHF. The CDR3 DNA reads TGTGCCAGCAGCGACAGGGAAGGTCAGCCCCAGCATTTT.

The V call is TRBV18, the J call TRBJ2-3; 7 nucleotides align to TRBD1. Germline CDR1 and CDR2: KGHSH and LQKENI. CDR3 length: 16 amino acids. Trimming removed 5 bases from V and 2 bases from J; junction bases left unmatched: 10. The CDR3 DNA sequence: TGTGCCAGCTCAACGTACAGGGGATTGGACACAGATACGCAGTATTTT. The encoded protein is CASSTYRGLDTDTQYF.

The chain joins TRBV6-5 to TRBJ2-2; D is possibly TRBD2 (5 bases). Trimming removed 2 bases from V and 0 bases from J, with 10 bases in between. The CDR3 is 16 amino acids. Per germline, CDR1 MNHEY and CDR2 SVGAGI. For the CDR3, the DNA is TGTGCCAGCAGTTACGACTACTCCCCGAACACCGGGGAGCTGTTTTTT. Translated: CASSYDYSPNTGELFF.

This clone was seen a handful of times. The CDR3 DNA follows: TGTGCCAGCAGCTTATTGTCTAGCGGTTCCTACGAGCAGTACTTC. This sequence encodes CASSLLSSGSYEQYF. The chain combines TRBV11-3 with TRBJ2-7, with 7 bases matching TRBD2. V lost 2 bases to trimming and J lost 1 base; unmatched junction nucleotides: 5. The CDR3 has 15 amino acids. Germline V gene data show CDR1 as SGHNT and CDR2 as YENEEA.

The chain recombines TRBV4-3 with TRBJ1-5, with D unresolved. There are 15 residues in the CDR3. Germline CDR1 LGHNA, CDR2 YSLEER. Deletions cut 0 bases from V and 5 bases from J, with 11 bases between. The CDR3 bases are TGCGCCAGCAGCCAAGATCGGTTTCCCGATCAGCCCCAGCATTTT. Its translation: CASSQDRFPDQPQHF.

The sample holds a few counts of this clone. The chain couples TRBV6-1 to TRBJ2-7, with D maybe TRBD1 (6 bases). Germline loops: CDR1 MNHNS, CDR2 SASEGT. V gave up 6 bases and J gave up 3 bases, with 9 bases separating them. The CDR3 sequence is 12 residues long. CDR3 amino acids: CASRGHLYEQYF. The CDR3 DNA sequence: TGTGCCAGCAGGGGACATCTCTACGAGCAGTACTTC.

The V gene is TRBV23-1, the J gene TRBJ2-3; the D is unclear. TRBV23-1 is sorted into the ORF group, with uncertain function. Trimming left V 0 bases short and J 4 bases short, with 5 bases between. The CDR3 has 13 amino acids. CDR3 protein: CASSQSSADTQYF. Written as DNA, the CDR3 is TGCGCCAGCAGTCAATCGAGCGCAGATACGCAGTATTTT.

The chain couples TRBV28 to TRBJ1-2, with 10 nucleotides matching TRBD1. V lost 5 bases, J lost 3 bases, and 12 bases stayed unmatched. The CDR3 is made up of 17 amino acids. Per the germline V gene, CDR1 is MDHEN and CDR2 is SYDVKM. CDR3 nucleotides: TGTGCCAGCAGTCCCCGACAGGGGGCAGGGTTAGACTATGGCTACACCTTC. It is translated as CASSPRQGAGLDYGYTF.

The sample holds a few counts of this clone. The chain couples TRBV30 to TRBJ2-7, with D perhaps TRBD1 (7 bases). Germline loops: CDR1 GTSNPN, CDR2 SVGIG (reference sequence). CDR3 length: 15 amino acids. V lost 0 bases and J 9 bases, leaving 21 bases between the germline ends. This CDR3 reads CAWSVGGTAVRGQYF. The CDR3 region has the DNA TGTGCCTGGAGTGTAGGAGGGACAGCCGTACGGGGGCAGTACTTC.

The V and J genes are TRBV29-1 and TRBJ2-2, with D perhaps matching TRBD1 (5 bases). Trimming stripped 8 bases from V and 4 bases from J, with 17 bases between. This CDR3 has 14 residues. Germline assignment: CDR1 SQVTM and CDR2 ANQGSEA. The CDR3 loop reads CSFDQGHGTGELFF. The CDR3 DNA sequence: TGCAGCTTCGACCAGGGTCATGGCACCGGGGAGCTGTTTTTT.

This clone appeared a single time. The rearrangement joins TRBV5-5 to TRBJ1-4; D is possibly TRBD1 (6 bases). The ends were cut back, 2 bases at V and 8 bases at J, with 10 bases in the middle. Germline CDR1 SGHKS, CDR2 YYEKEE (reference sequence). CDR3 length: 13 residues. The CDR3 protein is CASSFRDKEKLFF. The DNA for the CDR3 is TGTGCCAGCAGCTTCCGGGACAAGGAAAAACTGTTTTTT. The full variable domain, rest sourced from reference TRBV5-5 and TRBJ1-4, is DAGVTQSPTHLIKTRGQQVTLRCSPISGHKSVSWYQQVLGQGPQFIFQYYEKEERGRGNFPDRFSARQFPNYSSELNVNALLLGDSALYLCASSFRDKEKLFFGSGTQLSVL.

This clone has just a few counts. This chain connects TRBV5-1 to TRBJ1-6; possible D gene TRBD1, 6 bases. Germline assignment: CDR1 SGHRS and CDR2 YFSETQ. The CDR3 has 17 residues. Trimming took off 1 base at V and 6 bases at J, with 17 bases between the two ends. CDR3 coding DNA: TGCGCCAGCAGCTTGATCGGGGTTGTCAGGGGTAATTCACCCCTCCACTTT. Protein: CASSLIGVVRGNSPLHF.

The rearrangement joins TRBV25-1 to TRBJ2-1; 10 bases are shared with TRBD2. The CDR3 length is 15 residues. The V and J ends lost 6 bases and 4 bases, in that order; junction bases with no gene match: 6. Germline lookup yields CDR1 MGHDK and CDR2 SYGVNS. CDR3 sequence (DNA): TGTGCCAGCAGCGCCGCTAGCGGGAGATACAATGAGCAGTTCTTC. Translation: CASSAASGRYNEQFF.

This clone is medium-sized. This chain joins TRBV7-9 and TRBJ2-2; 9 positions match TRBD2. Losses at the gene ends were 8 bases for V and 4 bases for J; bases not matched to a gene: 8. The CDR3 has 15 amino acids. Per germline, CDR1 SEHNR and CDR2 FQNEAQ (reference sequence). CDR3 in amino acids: CASVTSGGLTGELFF. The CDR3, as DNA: TGTGCCAGCGTCACGAGCGGGGGGCTCACCGGGGAGCTGTTTTTT.